What follows describes a single T cell receptor beta chain. With 3 bases removed from V and 0 bases from J, the gap between germline ends came to 2 bases. The CDR3 sequence is 12 residues long. CDR1 MNHEY and CDR2 SVGEGT come from the germline V gene. These data belong to a study of blood T cell repertoires in COVID-19. Study as a whole: Samples came from the United States, Italy and Spain, spanning acute and convalescent COVID-19. In each case, the material was cDNA or gDNA derived from T cells, B-cell-depleted T cells, or PBMCs.

Patients in Seattle were enrolled during active infection, then followed longitudinally. The assay was immunoSEQ multiplex PCR, and TCRdb's table has in-frame clones only and misses some. The sample has some 130,000 clones; around 89% are singletons. Sequencing was performed on peripheral blood. This receptor was identified in a man between 60 and 75 years old with COVID-19, enrolled during active disease. V and J are TRBV6-2 or TRBV6-3 and TRBJ1-1, with no clear D. The CDR3 is CASSYMNTEAFF. The DNA of the CDR3 is TGTGCCAGCAGTTATATGAACACTGAAGCTTTCTTT.